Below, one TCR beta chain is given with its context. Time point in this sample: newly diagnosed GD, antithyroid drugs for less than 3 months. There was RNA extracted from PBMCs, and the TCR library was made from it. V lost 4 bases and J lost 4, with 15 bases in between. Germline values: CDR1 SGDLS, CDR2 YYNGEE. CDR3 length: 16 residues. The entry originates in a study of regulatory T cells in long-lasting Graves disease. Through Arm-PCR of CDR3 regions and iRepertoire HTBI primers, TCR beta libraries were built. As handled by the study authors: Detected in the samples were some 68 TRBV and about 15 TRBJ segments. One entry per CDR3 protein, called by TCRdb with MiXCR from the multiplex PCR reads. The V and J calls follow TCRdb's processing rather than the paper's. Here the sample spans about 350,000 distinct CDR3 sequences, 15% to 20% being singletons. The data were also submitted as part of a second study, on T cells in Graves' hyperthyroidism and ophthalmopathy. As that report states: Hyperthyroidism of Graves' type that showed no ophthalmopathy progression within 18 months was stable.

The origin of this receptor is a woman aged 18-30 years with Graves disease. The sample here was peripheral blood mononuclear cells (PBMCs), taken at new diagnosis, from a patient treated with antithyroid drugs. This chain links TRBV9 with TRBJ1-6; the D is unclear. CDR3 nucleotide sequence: TGTGCCAGCAGCCCTCCCGATGGGAGTTATAATTCACCCCTCCACTTT. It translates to CASSPPDGSYNSPLHF.